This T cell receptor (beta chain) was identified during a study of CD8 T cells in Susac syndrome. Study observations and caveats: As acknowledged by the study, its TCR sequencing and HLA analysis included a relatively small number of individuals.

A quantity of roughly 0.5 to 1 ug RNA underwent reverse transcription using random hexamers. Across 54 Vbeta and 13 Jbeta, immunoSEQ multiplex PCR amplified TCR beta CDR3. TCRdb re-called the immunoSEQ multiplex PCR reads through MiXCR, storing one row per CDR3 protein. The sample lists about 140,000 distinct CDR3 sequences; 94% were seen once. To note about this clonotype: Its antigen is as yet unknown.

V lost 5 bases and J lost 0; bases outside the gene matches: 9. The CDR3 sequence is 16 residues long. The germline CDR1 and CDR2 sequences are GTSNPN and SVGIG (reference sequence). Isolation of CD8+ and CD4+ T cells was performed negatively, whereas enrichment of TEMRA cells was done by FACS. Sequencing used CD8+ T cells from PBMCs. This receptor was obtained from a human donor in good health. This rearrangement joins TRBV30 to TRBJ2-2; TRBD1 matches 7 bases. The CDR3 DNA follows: TGTGCCTGGGTAAAGGGGGCGCATTCGAACACCGGGGAGCTGTTTTTT. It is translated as CAWVKGAHSNTGELFF.